Presented here are 11 T cell receptor beta chains from one specimen sequenced in a study of blood T cells in healthy people across ages. It was with a sample-barcoded 5' primer and a J-beta primer mix that a second PCR of about 6 to 12 cycles was run. Via MiXCR, TCRdb re-called the 5' RACE reads, giving one row per CDR3 protein. Among hundreds of thousands of distinct CDR3 sequences listed, more than 50% were seen once. The sample was blood. Receptor source: a man between 40 and 49 years old in good health.

The chain recombines TRBV13 with TRBJ1-1, with a tentative D call TRBD1 (6 bases). The V and J ends lost 5 bases and 4 bases respectively, with 14 bases between them. In germline, CDR1 is PRHDT, CDR2 FYEKMQ (reference sequence). The CDR3 is 14 amino acids. The CDR3 nucleotides are TGTGCCAGCAGCGAAACTACAGGGCCCACTGAAGCTTTCTTT. The encoded protein is CASSETTGPTEAFF. Looking up the rest from reference TRBV13 and TRBJ1-1 gives the full variable domain: AAGVIQSPRHLIKEKRETATLKCYPIPRHDTVYWYQQGPGQDPQFLISFYEKMQSDKGSIPDRFSAQQFSDYHSELNMSSLELGDSALYFCASSETTGPTEAFFGQGTRLTVV.

The chain combines TRBV4-3 with TRBJ2-2, with TRBD2 matching 9 bases. This CDR3 has 16 amino acids. Germline values: CDR1 LGHNA, CDR2 YSLEER. The J segment lost 3 bases and the V segment lost 1 base, leaving 3 bases of the junction unmatched. CDR3 residues: CASSQGLAEYTGELFF. The CDR3 DNA sequence: TGCGCCAGCAGCCAAGGACTAGCGGAGTACACCGGGGAGCTGTTTTTT.

V gene TRBV20-1 combines with J gene TRBJ2-6; D might be TRBD2 (5 bases). Germline assignment: CDR1 DFQATT and CDR2 SNEGSKA (reference sequence). The V and J ends lost 3 bases and 2 bases respectively, with 8 bases between them. The CDR3 consists of 14 residues. As DNA, the CDR3 is TGCAGTGCTAGTCACGGGGCTGGGGCCAACGTCCTGACTTTC. Translating it yields CSASHGAGANVLTF.

The chain couples TRBV4-3 to TRBJ1-6; 7 nucleotides align to TRBD1. This CDR3 contains 19 residues. V shed 4 bases and J 0 bases; nucleotides not matched to a gene: 12. Germline CDR1 and CDR2: LGHNA and YSLEER. The CDR3: CASSRTGDGTSSYNSPLHF. The CDR3, as DNA: TGCGCCAGCAGCCGGACAGGTGACGGTACAAGCTCCTATAATTCACCCCTCCACTTT.

In nucleotides, the CDR3 is TGTGCCAGCAGCAATACGCCTAGCGACTACGAGCAGTACTTC. Translated: CASSNTPSDYEQYF. The chain couples TRBV7-8 to TRBJ2-7; D might be TRBD2 (6 bases). This CDR3 contains 14 residues. Trimming stripped 5 bases from V and 3 bases from J, with 14 bases between. Germline CDR1 reads SGHVS; CDR2 reads FQNEAQ.

This clonotype was observed a handful of times. At one end the junction does not follow the germline gene, possibly because of a read error. The V gene is TRBV12-3 or TRBV12-4, the J gene TRBJ2-1; 9 nucleotides line up with TRBD1. The CDR3 consists of 14 residues. The DNA for the CDR3 is TGTGCCAGCAGCCGACAGGGGGTAAACAACGAGCAGTTCTTC. Its translation is CASSRQGVNNEQFF.

V usage is TRBV5-6 and J usage is TRBJ2-2; no reliable D call. V lost 0 bases, J lost 1 base, and 10 bases lay in between. CDR3 length: 16 residues. CDR1 is SGHDT and CDR2 is YYEEEE in the germline V gene. Here the CDR3 reads CASSLGPPGNTGELFF. The DNA for the CDR3 is TGTGCCAGCAGCTTGGGGCCCCCGGGGAACACCGGGGAGCTGTTTTTT.

The rearrangement links TRBV20-1 to TRBJ2-3; 8 positions agree with TRBD2. Germline CDR1 DFQATT, CDR2 SNEGSKA (reference sequence). This CDR3 region has 19 residues. V lost 3 bases, J lost 0 bases, and 17 bases stayed unmatched. CDR3 sequence: CSASQTRGGPFTSTDTQYF. The CDR3 bases are TGCAGTGCTAGTCAAACCCGGGGGGGCCCTTTTACTAGCACAGATACGCAGTATTTT.

The chain's CDR3 is CATSDVTGTGANVLTF. CDR3 DNA: TGTGCCACCAGTGATGTTACAGGGACCGGGGCCAACGTCCTGACTTTC. The J gene is TRBJ2-6, the V gene TRBV24-1; D is possibly TRBD1 (6 bases). The CDR3 contains 16 residues. The germline V and J ends were trimmed by 3 bases and 4 bases, with 12 bases remaining between them. CDR1 and CDR2 from the germline V gene are KGHDR and SFDVKD.

This clonotype has only a few counts. This rearrangement joins TRBV5-6 to TRBJ2-3, with a tentative D call TRBD1 (6 bases). The V end lost 4 bases, the J end lost 0 bases, and 12 bases lay between the germline ends. The CDR3 consists of 15 residues. Per the germline V gene, CDR1 is SGHDT and CDR2 is YYEEEE. The CDR3 here is CASSLRTVSTDTQYF. DNA of the CDR3: TGTGCCAGCAGCCTACGGACAGTGAGCACAGATACGCAGTATTTT. The variable domain in full, completed from reference TRBV5-6 and TRBJ2-3, reads DAGVTQSPTHLIKTRGQQVTLRCSPKSGHDTVSWYQQALGQGPQFIFQYYEEEERQRGNFPDRFSGHQFPNYSSELNVNALLLGDSALYLCASSLRTVSTDTQYFGPGTRLTVL.

On this clonotype: Germline and junction disagree at one end, which may indicate a read error. The chain is built from TRBV11-2 and TRBJ1-1, with D tentatively TRBD1 (6 bases). The DNA end is a closer match to TRBJ2-2, so the J assignment may be wrong. The length of the CDR3 is 17 residues. Germline CDR1 SGHAT, CDR2 FQNNGV. DNA for the CDR3: TGTGCCAGCAGCTCCCTGATGGGGCAGGGGAACACCGGGAAGCTGTTTTTT. Amino acid sequence: CASSSLMGQGNTGKLFF.